This entry is about one T cell receptor (beta chain). The antigen this receptor binds is unknown. No much larger clone is present one base from it, and per-base qualities are unavailable. CD8 naive samples were obtained by positive selection for CCR7 among CD45RO-negative cells, yielding a CD45RA+CCR7+ population from which TemRA cells were excluded. Healthy HIV-negative adults with no recently reported acute infections or vaccinations were included as donors. Every donor was a Caucasian adult residing in Nashville, Tennessee, USA. After blood collection by leukapheresis, PBMCs were isolated using Ficoll-Histopaque density gradient centrifugation and then cryopreserved in the vapor phase of liquid nitrogen. Analytical flow cytometry was used to check the purity and quantity of each magnetically sorted T cell population. Genomic DNA was isolated from every sorted fraction and measured by UV absorbance on a Nanodrop 2000c.

These data originate in a study of shared clonotypes between healthy human individuals (dated by TCRdb to the early 2020s). For the wider study: The cohort included three men and a couple of women between 18 and 49 years of age. To increase sequencing depth and limit assay-specific biases, different laboratories used diverse techniques to prepare libraries and sequence TCR repertoires. Per donor, three plates each were used for CD4 naive and CD4 memory, two for CD8 naive, and one for CD8 memory. Between about 0.8 and 9 billion PBMCs per donor were obtained by leukapheresis. Blood TCR repertoires of roughly 5 healthy adults were deeply sequenced to estimate repertoire size and the extent of clonotype sharing between individuals. General study outcomes and caveats: Sampling was restricted to blood, and TCR repertoires in tissue are likely to differ from TCR repertoires in blood. Across four donors, about 5.2% of naive CD4, roughly 3.3% of naive CD8, 2% to 2.5% of memory CD4, and under 0.45% of memory CD8 clonotypes were shared. Higher generation probabilities were observed for clonotypes shared by all four sorted-subset donors than for non-shared clonotypes. Because the study included only a small number of donors, the genetic and exposure-history diversity represented was limited. Even with the large sequencing depth, rarefaction of the sorted-subset datasets indicated that sequencing was incomplete. Naive subsets generally had larger estimated clonotype richness than memory subsets. Based on pairwise subsampling, the degree of clonotype sharing among donors was expected to be affected by sequencing depth.

TCR CDR3 regions were amplified from genomic DNA by multiplex PCR using the deep immunoSEQ assay. For each cell subset, the extracted genomic DNA was distributed evenly across all wells of several immunoSEQ 96-well plates, and each plate served as one replicate. Each replicate PCR for sorted subsets received 150 to 250 ng genomic DNA, equal to roughly 29,000 T cell genomes. The purified libraries were quantified using a Qubit 3.0 fluorometer, sized with a Bioanalyzer 2100, and then quantified again using the KAPA Library Quantification kit. Each immunoSEQ 96-well plate was sequenced on its own single-read 150-cycle Illumina NextSeq 550 flow cell. The authors' analysis ran thus. The immunoSEQ output contained only junctional sequences without quality scores, so filtering could not match that applied to full-length reads. Sequences were annotated with PyIR, a Python wrapper for IgBLAST v1.9, using IMGT germline references to assign V/J genes and CDR3. Reads with weak V/J assignments (E-value above 1e-6), missing CDR3, stop codons, out-of-frame junctions, or ambiguous translated residues were removed. V3J clonotypes were defined as sequences sharing the same inferred V gene, J gene, and CDR3 amino acid sequence. Percentage overlap between repertoires was computed as shared unique clonotypes divided by the size of the smaller repertoire. RTK rarefaction, the Chao1 estimator, and Recon v2.1 estimates of unobserved clonotypes were used to assess repertoire richness. OLGA was used to compute generation probabilities for all TCRbeta clonotypes that the gDNA method yielded from several donors. The clones in this table, taken by TCRdb from immuneACCESS, are in-frame only. Not every clone is retained; where verified, under half of the shortfall comes from an unresolved V gene, and the cause of the rest is unknown. The D gene and trimming were derived from the DNA, and the V and J assignments and clone size from that table. This sample has 2 million to 2.5 million clones in its table, and about 95% of those were observed once. About 1.1% of the sample is held by the ten biggest clonotypes.

Reading the germline V gene gives CDR1 MGHRA and CDR2 YSYEKL. From the cysteine through the phenylalanine, the CDR3 covers 17 amino acids. This entry keeps only the CDR3 DNA: 51 bases, framed from base 1. Cut back by 0 bases and 0 bases, the V and J ends lie 12 bases apart. The sample comprised naive CD8+ T cells sorted from blood. The cell subset or site label, as the study defines it: CD45RA+CCR7+. The chain employs TRBV4-1 and TRBJ2-1; TRBD2 could be the D gene, as 6 bases match. This sequence was found in a young man in good health. The CDR3 protein sequence reads: CASSQEASESSYNEQFF. The nucleotide sequence is given as TGCGCCAGCAGCCAAGAGGCTAGCGAGAGCTCCTACAATGAGCAGTTCTTC.